The 15 T cell receptor beta chains below were found in one sample sequenced in a study of cytomegalovirus exposure and HLA in healthy donors. PCR was performed using 60 Vbeta and 13 Jbeta primers. Only in-frame clones appear in the TCRdb table, and some are missing; sequencing was by immunoSEQ multiplex PCR. This sample has roughly 140,000 clones, with 55% to 80% found just once. What was sequenced was PBMCs. The receptors derive from a human donor in good health.

In regard to this clone: Different DNA sequences within this sample yield the same CDR3. The V call is TRBV6-1, the J call TRBJ2-7; TRBD2 aligns across 12 bases. The CDR3 loop spans 15 amino acids. The V gene's germline CDR1 is MNHNS and CDR2 SASEGT. The ends lost 1 base at V and 4 bases at J; junction bases unmatched: 2. CDR3 bases: TGTGCCAGCAGTGAAGGACTAGCGGGAGTTTACGAGCAGTACTTC. It encodes CASSEGLAGVYEQYF.

This clone was recorded once. V and J are TRBV5-4 and TRBJ2-3; 12 positions agree with TRBD2. Germline values: CDR1 SGHNT, CDR2 YYREEE (reference sequence). CDR3 length: 16 amino acids. After removal of 3 bases from V and 1 base from J, the junction contained 3 bases not matched to a gene. The CDR3 region is CASSYSSGGGTDTQYF. The CDR3 coding sequence is TGTGCCAGCAGCTACTCTAGCGGGGGGGGCACAGATACGCAGTATTTT. The entire variable domain, with the rest obtained from reference TRBV5-4 and TRBJ2-3, is as follows: ETGVTQSPTHLIKTRGQQVTLRCSSQSGHNTVSWYQQALGQGPQFIFQYYREEENGRGNFPPRFSGLQFPNYSSELNVNALELDDSALYLCASSYSSGGGTDTQYFGPGTRLTVL.

This rearrangement joins TRBV7-9 to TRBJ2-1; 7 nucleotides match TRBD2. The V and J ends lost 5 bases and 9 bases, in that order; junction bases with no gene match: 4. This CDR3 has 12 residues. The V gene's germline CDR1 is SEHNR and CDR2 FQNEAQ (reference sequence). CDR3 nucleotides: TGTGCCAGCAGCCTACTAGCGATTGAGCAGTTCTTC. Translated: CASSLLAIEQFF.

This clone turned up a few times. This chain uses TRBV13 with TRBJ2-4, with D maybe TRBD2 (5 bases). Germline loops: CDR1 PRHDT, CDR2 FYEKMQ (reference sequence). Trimming took off 0 bases at V and 5 bases at J, with 14 bases between the two ends. The CDR3 is 16 amino acids. DNA of the CDR3: TGTGCCAGCAGCTTAGGAGCGGACTCATTACAAAACATTCAGTACTTC. As protein: CASSLGADSLQNIQYF.

This clone appeared a few times. The gene calls are TRBV7-9 and TRBJ2-3; the D is unclear. Trimming pared 7 bases from V and 4 bases from J, leaving 9 bases between. Germline V gene data show CDR1 as SEHNR and CDR2 as FQNEAQ (reference sequence). CDR3 size: 12 residues. CDR3 nucleotides: TGTGCCAGCAAGCTTGAGTCAGATACGCAGTATTTT. This translates into CASKLESDTQYF.

The chain is built from TRBV7-9 and TRBJ1-3, with D perhaps matching TRBD1 (6 bases). V lost 4 bases and J lost 4, with 14 bases in between. From germline, CDR1 is SEHNR and CDR2 FQNEAQ (reference sequence). The CDR3 contains 15 residues. CDR3 coding DNA: TGTGCCAGCAGCTCCTCAGGGGATCCCGGAAACACCATATATTTT. This codes for CASSSSGDPGNTIYF.

This sequence joins TRBV2 and TRBJ1-1; the D is unclear. Germline-derived CDR1 and CDR2 are SNHLY and FYNNEI. Trimming removed 3 bases at V and 1 base at J, with 9 bases between. The CDR3 contains 14 residues. CDR3 nucleotides: TGTGCCAGCAGTGAGTCAGGTAAGAACACTGAAGCTTTCTTT. Encoded protein: CASSESGKNTEAFF.

Worth noting for this clone: Other DNA sequences from this sample encode an identical CDR3 as well. The rearrangement links TRBV11-2 to TRBJ2-2; maybe TRBD1 (5 bases). There are 14 residues in the CDR3. The V end lost 5 bases, the J end lost 8 bases, and 15 bases lay between the germline ends. The germline gives CDR1 SGHAT, CDR2 FQNNGV. The CDR3: CASSVGPVGGELFF. CDR3 nucleotide sequence: TGTGCCAGCAGCGTGGGGCCCGTTGGGGGGGAGCTGTTTTTT. Combining the CDR3 with reference TRBV11-2 and TRBJ2-2 gives the whole variable domain EAGVAQSPRYKIIEKRQSVAFWCNPISGHATLYWYQQILGQGPKLLIQFQNNGVVDDSQLPKDRFSAERLKGVDSTLKIQPAKLEDSAVYLCASSVGPVGGELFFGEGSRLTVL.

This clone was picked up a small number of times. This chain connects TRBV30 to TRBJ1-1; unclear D gene. The CDR3 totals 13 residues. Germline CDR1 is GTSNPN and CDR2 is SVGIG (reference sequence). V lost 4 bases to trimming and J lost 2 bases, with 11 bases between them. This CDR3 reads CAWTDTRNTEAFF. The CDR3 DNA is TGTGCCTGGACCGATACACGAAACACTGAAGCTTTCTTT. Combining the CDR3 with reference TRBV30 and TRBJ1-1 gives the whole variable domain SQTIHQWPATLVQPVGSPLSLECTVEGTSNPNLYWYRQAAGRGLQLLFYSVGIGQISSEVPQNLSASRPQDRQFILSSKKLLLSDSGFYLCAWTDTRNTEAFFGQGTRLTVV.

The chain links TRBV5-1 to TRBJ2-1; the match to TRBD2 covers 7 bases. This CDR3 comprises 14 residues. Trimming removed 0 bases from V and 7 bases from J; junction bases left unmatched: 4. Germline assignment: CDR1 SGHRS and CDR2 YFSETQ. The CDR3 region is CASSLEGGVNEQFF. The DNA for the CDR3 is TGCGCCAGCAGCTTGGAGGGAGGGGTTAATGAGCAGTTCTTC.

This chain uses TRBV4-1 with TRBJ1-3; D is undetermined. Looked up from germline, CDR1 is MGHRA and CDR2 is YSYEKL. The CDR3 sequence is 14 residues long. V was cut by 4 bases and J by 0 bases, with 7 bases left in between. The CDR3 sequence: CASSLGSSGNTIYF. The CDR3 nucleotides are TGCGCCAGCAGCCTAGGGAGCTCTGGAAACACCATATATTTT.

The CDR3: CASSKDREGEQYF. The CDR3 region has the DNA TGTGCCAGCAGCAAGGACAGGGAAGGCGAGCAGTACTTC. The rearrangement uses TRBV13 and TRBJ2-7; TRBD1 matches at 8 bases. Unmatched junction bases numbered 6, after V lost 5 bases and J lost 6 bases. Per germline, CDR1 PRHDT and CDR2 FYEKMQ (reference sequence). The CDR3 has 13 residues.

The chain carries TRBV6-1 and TRBJ2-7, with TRBD1 as a possible D gene (6 bases). CDR1 and CDR2 (germline): MNHNS, SASEGT. This CDR3 contains 17 residues. V dropped 4 bases and J dropped 7 bases, with 26 bases sitting between them. CDR3 sequence: CASSGPGGGTPRGEQYF. The CDR3 nucleotides are TGTGCCAGCAGTGGCCCGGGCGGCGGAACTCCTAGGGGGGAGCAGTACTTC.

This chain links TRBV7-9 with TRBJ2-7; 8 bases agree with TRBD2. V trimming: 5 bases; J trimming: 5 bases; junction bases outside the gene matches: 11. This CDR3 has 15 residues. The germline gives CDR1 SEHNR, CDR2 FQNEAQ (reference sequence). The CDR3 region has the DNA TGTGCCAGCAGCCACAGGCGGGGGGCGCAACACGAGCAGTACTTC. Protein: CASSHRRGAQHEQYF.

V is TRBV19 and J is TRBJ2-7, with D unresolved. Per the germline V gene, CDR1 is LNHDA and CDR2 is SQIVND (reference sequence). This CDR3 has 17 residues. V lost 0 bases and J 0 bases, leaving 15 bases between the germline ends. CDR3 region: CASSIERKSAFSYEQYF. For the CDR3, the DNA is TGTGCCAGTAGTATAGAGAGAAAAAGCGCCTTCTCCTACGAGCAGTACTTC. Full variable domain (rest looked up from reference TRBV19 and TRBJ2-7): DGGITQSPKYLFRKEGQNVTLSCEQNLNHDAMYWYRQDPGQGLRLIYYSQIVNDFQKGDIAEGYSVSREKKESFPLTVTSAQKNPTAFYLCASSIERKSAFSYEQYFGPGTRLTVT.